The sequence of this TCR beta chain was determined in a study of cytomegalovirus exposure and HLA in healthy donors. There were likely unrecorded immune exposures, though donors were nominally healthy when sampled. Study observations and caveats: Per a later analysis, 15,000 to 20,000 TCR beta sequences showed association with HLA alleles at 0.05 false discovery rate. Most CMV-associated TCR beta chains appeared HLA-restricted in a later analysis.

A remark on this clone: Its target is unknown.

In germline, CDR1 is DFQATT, CDR2 SNEGSKA (reference sequence). The germline V and J ends were trimmed by 6 bases and 9 bases, with 14 bases remaining between them. CDR3 length equals 11 residues. Use of 60 Vbeta and 13 Jbeta primers characterized the PCR. Produced via immunoSEQ multiplex PCR; TCRdb's table is partial and in-frame only. The sample carries about 130,000 clones, approximately 82% recorded once. The source of this sequence is a man aged 45-65 years in good health and CMV-seronegative. The sequenced sample consisted of PBMCs. The V call is TRBV20-1, the J call TRBJ2-5, with D possibly matching TRBD1 (6 bases). The CDR3 DNA is TGCAGTGCCAGGGACACCCCGGCCCAGTACTTC. This codes for CSARDTPAQYF.